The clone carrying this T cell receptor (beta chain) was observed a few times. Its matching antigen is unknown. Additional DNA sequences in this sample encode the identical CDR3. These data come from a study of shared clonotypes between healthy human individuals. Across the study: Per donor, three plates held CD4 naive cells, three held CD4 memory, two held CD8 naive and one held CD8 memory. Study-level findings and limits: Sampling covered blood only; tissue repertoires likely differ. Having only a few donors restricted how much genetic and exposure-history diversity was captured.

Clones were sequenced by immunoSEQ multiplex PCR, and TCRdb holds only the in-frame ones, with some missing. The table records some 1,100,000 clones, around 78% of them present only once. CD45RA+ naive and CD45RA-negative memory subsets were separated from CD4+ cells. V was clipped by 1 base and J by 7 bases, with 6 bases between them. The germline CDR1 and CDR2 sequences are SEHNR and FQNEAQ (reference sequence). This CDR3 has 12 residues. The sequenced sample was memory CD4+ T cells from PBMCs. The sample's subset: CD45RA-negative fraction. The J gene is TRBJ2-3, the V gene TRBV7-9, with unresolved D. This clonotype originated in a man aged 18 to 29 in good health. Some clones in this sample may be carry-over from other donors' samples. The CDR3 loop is CASSLDGYTQYF. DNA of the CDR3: TGTGCCAGCAGCTTAGACGGATATACGCAGTATTTT.